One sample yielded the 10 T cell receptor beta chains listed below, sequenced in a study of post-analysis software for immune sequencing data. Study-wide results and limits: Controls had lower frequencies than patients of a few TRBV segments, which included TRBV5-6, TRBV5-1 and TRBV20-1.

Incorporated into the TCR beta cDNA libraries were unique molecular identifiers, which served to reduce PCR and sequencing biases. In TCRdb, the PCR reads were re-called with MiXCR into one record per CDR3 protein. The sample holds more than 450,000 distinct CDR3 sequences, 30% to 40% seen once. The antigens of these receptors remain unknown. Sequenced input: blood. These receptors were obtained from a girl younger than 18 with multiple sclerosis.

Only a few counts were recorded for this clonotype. This chain's CDR3 is CSAPTSLENEQFF. Here the CDR3 DNA reads TGCAGTGCTCCGACTAGTCTCGAGAATGAGCAGTTCTTC. The gene calls are TRBV20-1 and TRBJ2-1; D might be TRBD2 (6 bases). V was cut by 5 bases and J by 7 bases, with 15 bases left in between. The CDR3 contains 13 residues. CDR1 and CDR2 (germline): DFQATT, SNEGSKA (reference sequence).

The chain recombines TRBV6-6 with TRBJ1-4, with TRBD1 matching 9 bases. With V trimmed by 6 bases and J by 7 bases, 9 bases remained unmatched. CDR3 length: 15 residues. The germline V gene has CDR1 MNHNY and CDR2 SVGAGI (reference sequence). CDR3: CASRPLDRGFEKLFF. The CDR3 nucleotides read TGTGCCAGCAGACCTCTAGACAGGGGGTTTGAAAAACTGTTTTTT.

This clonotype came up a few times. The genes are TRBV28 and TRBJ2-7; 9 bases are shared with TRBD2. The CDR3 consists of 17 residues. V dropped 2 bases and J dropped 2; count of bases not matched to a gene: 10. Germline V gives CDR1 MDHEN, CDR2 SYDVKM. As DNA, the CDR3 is TGTGCCAGCAGTTTAACGCGGGGGGGACTGGCCCCCTACGAGCAGTACTTC. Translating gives CASSLTRGGLAPYEQYF.

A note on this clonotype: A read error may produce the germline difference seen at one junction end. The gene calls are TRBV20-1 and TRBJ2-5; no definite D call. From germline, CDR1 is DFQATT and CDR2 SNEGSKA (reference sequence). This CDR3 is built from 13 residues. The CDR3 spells CSARADFQETQYF. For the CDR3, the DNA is TGCAGTGCCAGAGCTGACTTCCAAGAGACCCAGTACTTC.

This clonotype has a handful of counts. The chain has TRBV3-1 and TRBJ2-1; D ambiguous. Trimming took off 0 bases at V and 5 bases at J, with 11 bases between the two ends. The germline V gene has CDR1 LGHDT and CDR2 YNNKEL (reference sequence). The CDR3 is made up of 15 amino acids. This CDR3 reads CASSQDRLGHNEQFF. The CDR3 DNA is TGTGCCAGCAGCCAAGATCGGTTAGGCCACAATGAGCAGTTCTTC.

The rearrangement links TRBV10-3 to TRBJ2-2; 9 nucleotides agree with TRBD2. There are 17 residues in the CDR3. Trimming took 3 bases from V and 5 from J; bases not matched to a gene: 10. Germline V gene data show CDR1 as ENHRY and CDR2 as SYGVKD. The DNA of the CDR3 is TGTGCCATCAGTGAATTAGCGGGGGCCGTCAGGACCGGGGAGCTGTTTTTT. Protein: CAISELAGAVRTGELFF.

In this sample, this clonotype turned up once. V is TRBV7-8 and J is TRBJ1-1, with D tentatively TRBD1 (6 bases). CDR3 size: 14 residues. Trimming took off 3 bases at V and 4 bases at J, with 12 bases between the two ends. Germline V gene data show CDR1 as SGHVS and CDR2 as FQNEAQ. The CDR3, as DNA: TGTGCCAGCAGCTTGGGTAAGGGGGGCACTGAAGCTTTCTTT. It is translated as CASSLGKGGTEAFF.

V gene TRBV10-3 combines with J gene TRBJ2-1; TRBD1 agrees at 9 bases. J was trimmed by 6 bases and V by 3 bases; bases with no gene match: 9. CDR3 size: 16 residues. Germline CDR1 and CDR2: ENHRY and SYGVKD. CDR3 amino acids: CAISDPGQGFPNEQFF. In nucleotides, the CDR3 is TGTGCCATCAGTGACCCGGGACAGGGATTCCCCAATGAGCAGTTCTTC.

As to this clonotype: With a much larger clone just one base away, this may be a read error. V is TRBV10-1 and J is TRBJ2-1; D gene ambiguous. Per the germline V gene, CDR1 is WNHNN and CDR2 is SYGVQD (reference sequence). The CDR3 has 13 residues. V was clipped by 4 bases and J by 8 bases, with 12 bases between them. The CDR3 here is CASSGSPTDEQFF. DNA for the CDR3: TGCGCCAGCAGTGGGAGCCCCACGGATGAGCAGTTCTTC.

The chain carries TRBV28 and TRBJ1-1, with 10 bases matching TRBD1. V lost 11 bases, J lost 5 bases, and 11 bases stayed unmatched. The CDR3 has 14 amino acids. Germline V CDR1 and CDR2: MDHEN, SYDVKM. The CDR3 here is CAGTRDRGVTEAFF. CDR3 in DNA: TGTGCCGGCACCCGGGACAGGGGAGTTACTGAAGCTTTCTTT.